This T cell receptor beta chain appears in the sequencing data of a study of shared clonotypes between healthy human individuals (dated by TCRdb to the early 2020s). Background on the whole study: Three men and a couple of women, aged 18 to 49 years, made up the cohort. Per donor, three plates each were used for CD4 naive and CD4 memory, two for CD8 naive, and one for CD8 memory. Blood TCR repertoires of several healthy adults were deeply sequenced to estimate repertoire size and the extent of clonotype sharing between individuals. To increase sequencing depth and limit assay-specific biases, different laboratories used diverse techniques to prepare libraries and sequence TCR repertoires. Leukapheresis yielded between about 0.9 and 10 billion PBMCs per donor. Broader findings and caveats from the paper: Compared with non-shared clonotypes, the clonotypes found in all four sorted-subset donors had higher generation probabilities. Approximately 5% of naive CD4, more than 3% of naive CD8, approximately 2% of memory CD4, and about 0.4% of memory CD8 clonotypes were shared across a few donors. Naive subsets generally had larger estimated clonotype richness than memory subsets. The small number of donors limited the genetic and exposure-history diversity represented. Only blood was sampled, and tissue TCR repertoires likely differ from those in blood. Even with the large sequencing depth, rarefaction of the sorted-subset datasets indicated that sequencing was incomplete. Pairwise subsampling led to the expectation that sequencing depth would affect the degree of clonotype sharing among donors.

Including cysteine and phenylalanine, the CDR3 has 17 amino acids. Only the CDR3 DNA stays, 51 bases, in frame from base 1. The germline V gene specifies MRHNA as CDR1 and SNTAGT as CDR2. Trimming takes 2 bases off V and 3 bases off J; junction bases not matched to a gene: 7. TCR CDR3 regions were amplified from genomic DNA by multiplex PCR using the deep immunoSEQ assay. Extracted genomic DNA from each cell subset was distributed evenly across all wells of several immunoSEQ 96-well plates, and each plate was treated as a replicate. Each replicate PCR for sorted subsets received about 0.2 ug genomic DNA, equal to roughly 29,000 T cell genomes. Purified libraries were measured with a Qubit 3.0 fluorometer, size-checked on a Bioanalyzer 2100, and measured again with the KAPA Library Quantification kit. Every immunoSEQ 96-well plate was sequenced on a separate single-read 150-cycle Illumina NextSeq 550 flow cell. For the original study's pipeline: Because only junctional sequences without quality scores were contained in the immunoSEQ output, filtering matching that applied to full-length reads could not be performed. To assign V/J genes and CDR3, sequences were annotated using PyIR, a Python wrapper for IgBLAST v1.9, with IMGT germline references. Reads were removed for weak V/J assignments (E-value above 1e-6), missing CDR3, stop codons, out-of-frame junctions, or ambiguous translated residues. V3J clonotypes were defined as sequences sharing an identical inferred V gene, J gene, and CDR3 amino acid sequence. Percentage overlap between repertoires was computed as shared unique clonotypes divided by the size of the smaller repertoire. Three approaches were used to assess repertoire richness: RTK rarefaction, the Chao1 estimator, and Recon v2.1 estimates of unobserved clonotypes. Generation probabilities for all TCRbeta clonotypes obtained by the gDNA method from a few donors were computed using OLGA. TCRdb took this table from immuneACCESS and kept in-frame rearrangements with V and J called. Such tables lack part of the clones; where checked against another copy, unresolved V genes explain under half of the gap, and the rest is unexplained. That table supplies the V and J calls and clone size; D and trimming were determined from the DNA. For this sample there are 2 million to 2.5 million clones; 93% appear just once. Of the sample, 0.36% falls within the top ten clones.

The donors were healthy, HIV-negative adults with no recently reported acute infections or vaccinations. Every donor was a Caucasian adult living in Nashville, Tennessee, USA. CD4+ T cells were enriched by magnetic negative selection; naive cells were then positively selected on CD45RA, and the negative fraction formed the memory subset. Blood was obtained by leukapheresis, after which PBMCs were separated by Ficoll-Histopaque density gradient centrifugation and cryopreserved in liquid nitrogen vapor phase. Analytical flow cytometry was used to check the purity and quantity of every magnetically sorted T cell population. Genomic DNA was isolated from each sorted fraction and quantified by UV absorbance on a Nanodrop 2000c. The count of this clone is one. Its antigen is unknown. No base qualities exist here, and no much larger clone lies one base off it.

Sample: naive CD4+ T cells from PBMCs. Taken with the paper, the label for cell subset or site translates to: CD45RA+ positively selected. The rearranged chain carries TRBV6-4 and TRBJ2-1, and TRBD2 matches 10 of the central bases. The clonotype comes from a man between 18 and 35 years old in good health. Some clones in this sample may be carry-over from other donors' samples. Read as DNA, the sequence is TGTGCCAGCAGTGACACTTGGACTAGCGGATTCTACAATGAGCAGTTCTTC. Its coded protein is CASSDTWTSGFYNEQFF.